This TCR beta chain came from a study of OX40 agonist ivuxolimab in advanced cancers. Study-wide context: Patients' therapy was ivuxolimab, an antibody that acts as an agonist of OX40 (CD134). It was permissible to have had prior anti-PD-1, anti-PD-L1 or anti-CTLA-4 therapy, and approximately 40% had some. Of the patients, three showed partial responses, one with hepatocellular carcinoma and two with cutaneous melanoma.

This clone showed up just a few times. Its antigen is unknown. Notes on the study in general: In CD8+ T cells, expanded clones were on average more numerous than in CD4+.

CDR1 and CDR2 (germline): MGHRA, YSYEKL. Trimming at V came to 0 bases and at J to 3 bases, leaving 10 bases not matched to a gene. The CDR3 loop spans 18 amino acids. Assay used: immunoSEQ multiplex PCR; TCRdb lists only in-frame clones, some missing. The sample has about 76,000 clones; 70% to 90% are singletons. The rearrangement joins TRBV4-1 to TRBJ2-3; 9 positions match TRBD2. This sequence was found in an adult with an advanced solid tumor such as melanoma, head and neck, liver or kidney cancer. Source: CD4+ or CD8+ T cells sorted from blood, taken in a trial of the OX40 agonist ivuxolimab. For the CDR3, the DNA is TGCGCCAGCAGCCAAGAGCGGCTGCGGGGGGGCGTGACAGATACGCAGTATTTT. This sequence encodes CASSQERLRGGVTDTQYF.